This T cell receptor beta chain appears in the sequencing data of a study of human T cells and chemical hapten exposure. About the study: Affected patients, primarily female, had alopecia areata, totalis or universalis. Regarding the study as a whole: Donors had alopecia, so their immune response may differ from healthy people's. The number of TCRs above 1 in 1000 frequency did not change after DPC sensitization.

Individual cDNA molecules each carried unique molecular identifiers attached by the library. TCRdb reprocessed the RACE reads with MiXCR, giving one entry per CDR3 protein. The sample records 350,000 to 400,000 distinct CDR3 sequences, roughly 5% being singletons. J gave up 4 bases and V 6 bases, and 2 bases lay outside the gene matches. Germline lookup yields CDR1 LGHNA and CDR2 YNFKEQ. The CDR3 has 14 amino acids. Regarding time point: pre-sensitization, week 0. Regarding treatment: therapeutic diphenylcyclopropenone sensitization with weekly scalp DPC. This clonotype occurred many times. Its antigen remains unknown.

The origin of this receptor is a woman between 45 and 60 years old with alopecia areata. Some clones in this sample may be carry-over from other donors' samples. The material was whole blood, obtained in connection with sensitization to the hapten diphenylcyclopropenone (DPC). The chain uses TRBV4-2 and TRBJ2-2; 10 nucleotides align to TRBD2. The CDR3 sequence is CASRVAGGTGELFF. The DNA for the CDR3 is TGTGCCAGCAGGGTAGCGGGGGGCACCGGGGAGCTGTTTTTT.